The rows below give T cell receptor beta chains drawn from one sample of a study of blood T cell repertoires in COVID-19. Profiled with immunoSEQ multiplex PCR; TCRdb holds only in-frame clones, not every one. The sample yields 250,000 or so clones, nearly 90% seen once. Material: peripheral blood. The receptors derive from a woman between 40 and 50 years old who had recovered from COVID-19. Both conserved end residues are part of each CDR3. D genes are given only for firm matches. Clone size is shown for a subset of rows, as once, few, many or a class of expanded clone.

abundance: NA
d_gene: TRBD1
j_gene: TRBJ1-4
v_gene: TRBV18
CDR3nt: TGTGCCAGCTCCCGGGACAGGGGGGATGAAAAACTGTTTTTT
CDR3aa: CASSRDRGDEKLFF

abundance: NA
d_gene: NA
j_gene: TRBJ1-1
v_gene: TRBV20-1
CDR3nt: TGCAGTGCCAATACGGGGGGCGCATCCTTCTTT
CDR3aa: CSANTGGASFF

abundance: NA
d_gene: NA
j_gene: TRBJ2-1
v_gene: TRBV30
CDR3nt: TGTGCCTGGAGTGTATTAGGGGTTGAGCAGTTCTTC
CDR3aa: CAWSVLGVEQFF

abundance: NA
d_gene: TRBD2
j_gene: TRBJ2-1
v_gene: TRBV9
CDR3nt: TGTGCCAGCAGCCCTAGCGGGGGTTACAATGAGCAGTTCTTC
CDR3aa: CASSPSGGYNEQFF

abundance: NA
d_gene: TRBD2
j_gene: TRBJ2-7
v_gene: TRBV27
CDR3nt: TGTGCCAGCAGTTCTACCGGGACTAGAGTCTCCGAGCAGTACTTC
CDR3aa: CASSSTGTRVSEQYF

abundance: NA
d_gene: NA
j_gene: TRBJ1-6
v_gene: TRBV28
CDR3nt: TGTGCCAGCGGGTTGGAGGGACCTCCTTCACCCCTCCACTTT
CDR3aa: CASGLEGPPSPLHF

abundance: NA
d_gene: TRBD1
j_gene: TRBJ2-2
v_gene: TRBV2
CDR3nt: TGTGCCAGCACTCCGGGACAGGGCACCGGGGAGCTGTTTTTT
CDR3aa: CASTPGQGTGELFF

abundance: NA
d_gene: NA
j_gene: TRBJ1-1
v_gene: TRBV18
CDR3nt: TGTGCCAGCTCACCTAAAATGAACACTGAAGCTTTCTTT
CDR3aa: CASSPKMNTEAFF

abundance: NA
d_gene: NA
j_gene: TRBJ1-1
v_gene: TRBV7-9
CDR3nt: TGTGCCAGCAGCTTAGTCCAGGATGAAGCTTTCTTT
CDR3aa: CASSLVQDEAFF

abundance: NA
d_gene: TRBD1
j_gene: TRBJ1-1
v_gene: TRBV28
CDR3nt: TGTGCCAGCACCATCAGGGGGTATGAAGCTTTCTTT
CDR3aa: CASTIRGYEAFF

abundance: once
d_gene: NA
j_gene: TRBJ2-3
v_gene: TRBV10-2
CDR3nt: TGCGCCACCACTTCATCTGGCACAGATACGCAGTATTTT
CDR3aa: CATTSSGTDTQYF

abundance: NA
d_gene: TRBD2
j_gene: TRBJ2-3
v_gene: TRBV5-1
CDR3nt: TGCGCCAGCAGCCCTCGGGGGGTAGATACGCAGTATTTT
CDR3aa: CASSPRGVDTQYF

abundance: NA
d_gene: TRBD1
j_gene: TRBJ1-2
v_gene: TRBV28
CDR3nt: TGTGCCAGCAGCCCACAGGGGGCTAACTATGGCTACACCTTC
CDR3aa: CASSPQGANYGYTF

abundance: NA
d_gene: TRBD1
j_gene: TRBJ2-7
v_gene: TRBV5-1
CDR3nt: TGCGCCAGCAGCTTGGAGGGGGACAGGGTAGACGAGCAGTACTTC
CDR3aa: CASSLEGDRVDEQYF